The T cell receptor beta chain described here comes from a study of cytomegalovirus exposure and HLA in healthy donors. The data were produced by immunoSEQ multiplex PCR, yet TCRdb's version contains in-frame clones alone and is incomplete. The table records 150,000 to 200,000 clones, roughly 91% of them present only once. This CDR3 contains 18 residues. Germline-derived CDR1 and CDR2 are SGHVS and FNYEAQ. Trimming took 4 bases from V and 0 from J; bases not matched to a gene: 12. Sequenced input: PBMCs. The sequence was obtained from a young man in good health and CMV-seropositive. The chain is built from TRBV7-6 and TRBJ1-5; 7 positions match TRBD1. The CDR3, as DNA: TGTGCCAGCAGCTCCCTCGCAGGGGGAATCTATAGCAATCAGCCCCAGCATTTT. Its translation: CASSSLAGGIYSNQPQHF. Complete variable domain (other parts from reference TRBV7-6 and TRBJ1-5): GAGVSQSPRYKVTKRGQDVALRCDPISGHVSLYWYRQALGQGPEFLTYFNYEAQQDKSGLPNDRFSAERPEGSISTLTIQRTEQRDSAMYRCASSSLAGGIYSNQPQHFGDGTRLSIL.